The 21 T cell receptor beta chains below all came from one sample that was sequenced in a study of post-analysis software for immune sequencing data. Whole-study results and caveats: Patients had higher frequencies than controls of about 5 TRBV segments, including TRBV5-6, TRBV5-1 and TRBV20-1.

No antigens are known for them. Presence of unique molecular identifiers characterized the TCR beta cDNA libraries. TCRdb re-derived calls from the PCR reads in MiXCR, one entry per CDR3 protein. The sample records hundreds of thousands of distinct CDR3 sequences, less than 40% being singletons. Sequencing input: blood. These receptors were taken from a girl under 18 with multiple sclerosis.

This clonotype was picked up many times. CDR3 protein: CASSFDRVAMFF. For the CDR3, the DNA is TGTGCCAGCAGTTTTGACAGGGTAGCGATGTTCTTC. The chain combines TRBV2 with TRBJ2-1; 7 bases line up with TRBD1. Per germline, CDR1 SNHLY and CDR2 FYNNEI. Unmatched junction bases numbered 10, after V lost 5 bases and J lost 15 bases. The CDR3 length is 12 residues.

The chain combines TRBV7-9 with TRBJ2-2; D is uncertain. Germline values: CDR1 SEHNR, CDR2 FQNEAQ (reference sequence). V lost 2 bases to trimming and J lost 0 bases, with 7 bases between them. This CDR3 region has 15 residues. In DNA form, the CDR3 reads TGTGCCAGCAGCTTAAAGCGCCCGAACACCGGGGAGCTGTTTTTT. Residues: CASSLKRPNTGELFF.

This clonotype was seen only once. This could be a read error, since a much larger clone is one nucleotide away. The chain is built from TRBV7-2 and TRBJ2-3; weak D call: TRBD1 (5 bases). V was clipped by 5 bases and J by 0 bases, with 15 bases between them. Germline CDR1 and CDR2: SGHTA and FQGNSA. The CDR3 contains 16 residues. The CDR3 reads CASSPQGAGSTDTQYF. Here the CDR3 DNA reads TGTGCCAGCAGCCCCCAAGGGGCTGGAAGCACAGATACGCAGTATTTT.

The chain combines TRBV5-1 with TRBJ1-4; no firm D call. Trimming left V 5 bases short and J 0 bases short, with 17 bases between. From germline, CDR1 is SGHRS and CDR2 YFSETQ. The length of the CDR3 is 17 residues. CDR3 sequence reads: CASSYTLRISTNEKLFF. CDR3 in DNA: TGCGCCAGCAGTTACACCCTTAGGATTTCAACTAATGAAAAACTGTTTTTT.

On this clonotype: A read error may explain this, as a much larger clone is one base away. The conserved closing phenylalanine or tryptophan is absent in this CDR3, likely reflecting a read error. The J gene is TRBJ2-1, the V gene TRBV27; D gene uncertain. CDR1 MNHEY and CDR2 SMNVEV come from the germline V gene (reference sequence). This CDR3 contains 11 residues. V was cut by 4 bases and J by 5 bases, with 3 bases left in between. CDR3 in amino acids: CASSSDNEQFL. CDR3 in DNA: TGTGCCAGCAGTTCAGACAATGAGCAGTTCTTA.

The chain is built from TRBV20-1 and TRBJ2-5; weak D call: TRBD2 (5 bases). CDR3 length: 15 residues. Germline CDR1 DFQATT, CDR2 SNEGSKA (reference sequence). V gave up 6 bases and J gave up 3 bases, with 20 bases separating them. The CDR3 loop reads CSAHPLASQEETQYF. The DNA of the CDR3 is TGCAGTGCCCACCCCCTCGCTAGCCAAGAAGAGACCCAGTACTTC.

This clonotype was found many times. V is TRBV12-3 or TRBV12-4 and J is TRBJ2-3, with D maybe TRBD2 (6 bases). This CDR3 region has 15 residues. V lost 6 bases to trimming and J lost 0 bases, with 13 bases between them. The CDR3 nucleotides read TGTGCCAGCAGACCGCTAGCGACTAGCACAGATACGCAGTATTTT. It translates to CASRPLATSTDTQYF.

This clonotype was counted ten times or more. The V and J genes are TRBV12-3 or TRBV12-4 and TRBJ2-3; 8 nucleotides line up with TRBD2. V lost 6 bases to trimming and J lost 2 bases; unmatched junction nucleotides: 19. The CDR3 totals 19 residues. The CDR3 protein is CASRRRYFLTSGVTDTQYF. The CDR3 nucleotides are TGTGCCAGCAGACGCCGGTACTTTCTAACTAGCGGAGTCACAGATACGCAGTATTTT.

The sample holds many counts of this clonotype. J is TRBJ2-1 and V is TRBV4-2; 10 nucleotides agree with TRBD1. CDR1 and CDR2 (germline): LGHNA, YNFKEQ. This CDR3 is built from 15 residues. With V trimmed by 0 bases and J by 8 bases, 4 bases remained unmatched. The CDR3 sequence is CASSQEDRGRDEQFF. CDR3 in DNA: TGTGCCAGCAGCCAAGAGGACAGGGGGAGGGATGAGCAGTTCTTC.

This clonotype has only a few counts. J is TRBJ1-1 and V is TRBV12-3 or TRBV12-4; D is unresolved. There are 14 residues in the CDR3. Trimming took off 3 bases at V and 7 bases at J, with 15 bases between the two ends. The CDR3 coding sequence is TGTGCCAGCAGTTTTTTAGGGCCCGGCCGTGAAGCTTTCTTT. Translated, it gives CASSFLGPGREAFF.

CDR3 in DNA: TGTGCCAGCAGCCCGGAGGGGACAGGGGTTTACAATGAGCAGTTCTTC. Translated: CASSPEGTGVYNEQFF. The chain joins TRBV13 to TRBJ2-1, with TRBD1 matching over 10 bases. Germline V lookup: CDR1 PRHDT, CDR2 FYEKMQ (reference sequence). The J segment lost 4 bases and the V segment lost 5 bases, leaving 8 bases of the junction unmatched. The CDR3 extends over 16 amino acids. Drawing the rest from reference TRBV13 and TRBJ2-1, the complete variable domain is AAGVIQSPRHLIKEKRETATLKCYPIPRHDTVYWYQQGPGQDPQFLISFYEKMQSDKGSIPDRFSAQQFSDYHSELNMSSLELGDSALYFCASSPEGTGVYNEQFFGPGTRLTVL.

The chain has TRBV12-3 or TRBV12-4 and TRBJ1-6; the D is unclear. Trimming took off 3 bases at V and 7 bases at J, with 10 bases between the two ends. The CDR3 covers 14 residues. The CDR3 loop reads CASSLMENNSPLHF. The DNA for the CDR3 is TGTGCCAGCAGTTTGATGGAAAACAATTCACCCCTCCACTTT.

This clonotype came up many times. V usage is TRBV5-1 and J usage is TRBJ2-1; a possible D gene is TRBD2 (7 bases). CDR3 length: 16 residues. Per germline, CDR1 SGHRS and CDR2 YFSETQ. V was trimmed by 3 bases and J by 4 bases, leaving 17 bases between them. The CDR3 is CASSYEGGVLYNEQFF. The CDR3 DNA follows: TGCGCCAGCAGCTACGAGGGGGGGGTCCTTTACAATGAGCAGTTCTTC.

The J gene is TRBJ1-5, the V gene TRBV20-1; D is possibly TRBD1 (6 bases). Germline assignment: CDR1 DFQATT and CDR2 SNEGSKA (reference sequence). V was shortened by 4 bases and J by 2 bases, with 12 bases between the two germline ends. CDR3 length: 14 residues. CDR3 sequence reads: CSATQGKGNQPQHF. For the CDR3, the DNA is TGCAGTGCTACACAGGGTAAGGGCAATCAGCCCCAGCATTTT.

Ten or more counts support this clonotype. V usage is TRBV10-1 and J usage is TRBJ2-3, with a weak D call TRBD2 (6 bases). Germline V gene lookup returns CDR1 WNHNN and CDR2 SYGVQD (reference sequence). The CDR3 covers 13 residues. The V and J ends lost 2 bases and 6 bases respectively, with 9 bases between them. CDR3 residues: CASSEASADTQYF. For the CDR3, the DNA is TGCGCCAGCAGTGAGGCTAGCGCGGATACGCAGTATTTT.

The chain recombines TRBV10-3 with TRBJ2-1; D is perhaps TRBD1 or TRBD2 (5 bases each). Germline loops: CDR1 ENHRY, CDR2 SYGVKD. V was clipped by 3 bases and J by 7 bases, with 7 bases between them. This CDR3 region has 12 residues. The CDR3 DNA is TGTGCCATCAGTGAAGAGGGGAATGAGCAGTTCTTC. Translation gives CAISEEGNEQFF.

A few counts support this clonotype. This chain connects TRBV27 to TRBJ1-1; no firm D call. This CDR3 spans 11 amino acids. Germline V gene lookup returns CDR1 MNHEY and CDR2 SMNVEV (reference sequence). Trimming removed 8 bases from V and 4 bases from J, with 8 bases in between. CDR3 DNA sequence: TGTGCCAGCGCCCGGGGCACTGAAGCTTTCTTT. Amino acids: CASARGTEAFF.

The CDR3 region has the DNA TGTGCCTGGAGTCCCGGCCATGAGCAGTTCTTC. Translating gives CAWSPGHEQFF. The genes are TRBV30 and TRBJ2-1; D is unresolved. The CDR3 runs 11 residues. Germline-derived CDR1 and CDR2 are GTSNPN and SVGIG (reference sequence). V lost 2 bases to trimming and J lost 8 bases, with 7 bases between them.

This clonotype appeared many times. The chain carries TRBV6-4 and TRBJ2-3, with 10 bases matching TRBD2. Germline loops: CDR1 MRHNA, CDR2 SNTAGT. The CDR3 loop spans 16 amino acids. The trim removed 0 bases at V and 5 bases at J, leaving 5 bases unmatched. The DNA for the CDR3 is TGTGCCAGCAGTGACTCAGCGGGAGGGCCGGGAGATACGCAGTATTTT. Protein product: CASSDSAGGPGDTQYF.

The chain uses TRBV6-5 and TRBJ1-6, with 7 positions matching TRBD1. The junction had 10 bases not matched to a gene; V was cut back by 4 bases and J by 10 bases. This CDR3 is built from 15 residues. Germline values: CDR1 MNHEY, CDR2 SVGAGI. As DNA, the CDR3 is TGTGCCAGCAGTTTCCATGACAGGGAGATATCACCCCTCCACTTT. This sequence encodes CASSFHDREISPLHF.

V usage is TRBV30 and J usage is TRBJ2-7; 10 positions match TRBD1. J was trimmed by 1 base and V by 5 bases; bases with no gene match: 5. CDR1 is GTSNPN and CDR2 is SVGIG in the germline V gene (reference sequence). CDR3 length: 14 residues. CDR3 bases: TGTGCCTGGGGGGGACAGGGGAGGTCCTACGAGCAGTACTTC. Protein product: CAWGGQGRSYEQYF.